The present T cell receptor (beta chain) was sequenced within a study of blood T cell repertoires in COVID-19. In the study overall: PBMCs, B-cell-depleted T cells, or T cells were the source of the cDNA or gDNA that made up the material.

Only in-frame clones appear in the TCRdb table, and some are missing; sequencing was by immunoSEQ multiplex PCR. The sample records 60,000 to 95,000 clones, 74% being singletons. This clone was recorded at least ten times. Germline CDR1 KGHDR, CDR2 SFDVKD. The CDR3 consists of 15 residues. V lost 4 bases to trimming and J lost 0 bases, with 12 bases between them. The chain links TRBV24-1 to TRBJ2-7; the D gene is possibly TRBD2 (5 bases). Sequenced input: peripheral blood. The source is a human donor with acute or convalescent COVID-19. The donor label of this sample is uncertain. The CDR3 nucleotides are TGTGCCACCAGTGAGGGTAGCGCTAGCTCCTACGAGCAGTACTTC. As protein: CATSEGSASSYEQYF.